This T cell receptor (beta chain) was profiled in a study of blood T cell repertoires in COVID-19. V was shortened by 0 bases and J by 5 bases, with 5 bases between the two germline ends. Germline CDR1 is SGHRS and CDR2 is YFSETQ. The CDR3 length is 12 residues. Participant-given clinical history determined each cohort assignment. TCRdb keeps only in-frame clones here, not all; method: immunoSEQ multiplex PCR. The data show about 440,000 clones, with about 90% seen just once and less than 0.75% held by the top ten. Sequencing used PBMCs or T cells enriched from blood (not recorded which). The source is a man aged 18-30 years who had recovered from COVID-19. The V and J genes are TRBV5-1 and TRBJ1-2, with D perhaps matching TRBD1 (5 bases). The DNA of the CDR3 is TGCGCCAGCAGCTTGGAGGGGTATGGCTACACCTTC. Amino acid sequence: CASSLEGYGYTF. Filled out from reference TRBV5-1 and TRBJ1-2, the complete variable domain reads KAGVTQTPRYLIKTRGQQVTLSCSPISGHRSVSWYQQTPGQGLQFLFEYFSETQRNKGNFPGRFSGRQFSNSRSEMNVSTLELGDSALYLCASSLEGYGYTFGSGTRLTVV.